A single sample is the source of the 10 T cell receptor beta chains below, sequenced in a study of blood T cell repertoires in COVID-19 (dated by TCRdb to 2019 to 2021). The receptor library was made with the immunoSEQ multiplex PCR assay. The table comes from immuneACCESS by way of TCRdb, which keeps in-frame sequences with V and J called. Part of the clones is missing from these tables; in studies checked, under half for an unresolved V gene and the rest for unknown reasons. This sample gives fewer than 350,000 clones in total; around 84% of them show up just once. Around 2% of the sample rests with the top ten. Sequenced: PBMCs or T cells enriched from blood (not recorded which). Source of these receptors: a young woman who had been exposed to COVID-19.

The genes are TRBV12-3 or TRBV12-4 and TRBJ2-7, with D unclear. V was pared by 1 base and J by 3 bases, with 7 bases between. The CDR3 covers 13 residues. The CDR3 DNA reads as TGTGCCAGCAGTTTAGGAAGGAGCTACGAGCAGTACTTC. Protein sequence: CASSLGRSYEQYF.

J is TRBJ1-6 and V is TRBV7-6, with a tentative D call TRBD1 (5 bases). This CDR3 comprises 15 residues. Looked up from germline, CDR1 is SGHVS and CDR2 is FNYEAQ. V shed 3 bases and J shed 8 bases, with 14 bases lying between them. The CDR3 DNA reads TGTGCCAGCAGCTTTACTGGGACTGAGGATTCACCCCTCCACTTT. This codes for CASSFTGTEDSPLHF.

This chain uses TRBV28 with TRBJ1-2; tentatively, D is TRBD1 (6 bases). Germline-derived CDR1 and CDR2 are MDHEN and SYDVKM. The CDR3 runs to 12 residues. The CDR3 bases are TGTTGTGGGGGCCAACCTGGGTATGGCTACACCTTC. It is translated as CCGGQPGYGYTF.

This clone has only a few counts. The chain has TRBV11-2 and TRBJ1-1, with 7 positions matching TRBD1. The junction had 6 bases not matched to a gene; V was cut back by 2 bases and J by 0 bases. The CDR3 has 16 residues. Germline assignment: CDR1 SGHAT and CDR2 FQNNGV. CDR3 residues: CASSLRWGQLNTEAFF. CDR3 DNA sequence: TGTGCCAGCAGCTTAAGGTGGGGACAGTTGAACACTGAAGCTTTCTTT. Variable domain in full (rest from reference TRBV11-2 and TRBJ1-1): EAGVAQSPRYKIIEKRQSVAFWCNPISGHATLYWYQQILGQGPKLLIQFQNNGVVDDSQLPKDRFSAERLKGVDSTLKIQPAKLEDSAVYLCASSLRWGQLNTEAFFGQGTRLTVV.

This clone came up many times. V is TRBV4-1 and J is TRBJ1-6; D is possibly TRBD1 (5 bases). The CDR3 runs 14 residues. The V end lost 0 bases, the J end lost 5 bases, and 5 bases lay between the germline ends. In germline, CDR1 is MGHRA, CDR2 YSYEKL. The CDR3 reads CASSQDRDNSPLHF. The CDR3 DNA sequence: TGCGCCAGCAGCCAAGACAGGGATAATTCACCCCTCCACTTT.

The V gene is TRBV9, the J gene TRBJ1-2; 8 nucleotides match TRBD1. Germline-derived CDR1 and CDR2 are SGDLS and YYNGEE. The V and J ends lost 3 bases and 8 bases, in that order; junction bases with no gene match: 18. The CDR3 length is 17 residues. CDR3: CASSADLISDRVDGYTF. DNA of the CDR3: TGTGCCAGCAGCGCAGACTTAATATCGGACAGGGTAGACGGCTACACCTTC.

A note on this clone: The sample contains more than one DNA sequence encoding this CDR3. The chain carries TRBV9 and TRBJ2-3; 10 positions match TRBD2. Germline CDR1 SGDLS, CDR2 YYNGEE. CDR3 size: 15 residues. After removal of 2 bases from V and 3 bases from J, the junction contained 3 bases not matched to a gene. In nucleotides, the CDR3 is TGTGCCAGCAGCGTCGGACTAGCGGATACAGATACGCAGTATTTT. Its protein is CASSVGLADTDTQYF.

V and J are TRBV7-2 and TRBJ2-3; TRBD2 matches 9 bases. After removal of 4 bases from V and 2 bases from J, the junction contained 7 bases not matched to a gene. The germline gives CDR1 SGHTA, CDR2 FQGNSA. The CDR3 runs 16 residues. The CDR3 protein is CASSSLAGISTDTQYF. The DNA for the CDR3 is TGTGCCAGCAGCTCTCTAGCGGGGATCTCCACAGATACGCAGTATTTT.

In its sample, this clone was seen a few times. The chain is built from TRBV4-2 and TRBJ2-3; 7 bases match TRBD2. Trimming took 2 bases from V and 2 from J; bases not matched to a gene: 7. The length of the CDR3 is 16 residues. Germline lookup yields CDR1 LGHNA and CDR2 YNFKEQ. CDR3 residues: CASSQSTSDYTDTQYF. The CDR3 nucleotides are TGTGCCAGCAGCCAATCTACTAGCGACTACACAGATACGCAGTATTTT.

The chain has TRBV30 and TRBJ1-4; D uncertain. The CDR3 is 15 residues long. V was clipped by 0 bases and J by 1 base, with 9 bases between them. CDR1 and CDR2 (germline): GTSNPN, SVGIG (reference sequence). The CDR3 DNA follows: TGTGCCTGGAGTGTCGACGGGATAACTAATGAAAAACTGTTTTTT. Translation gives CAWSVDGITNEKLFF.